This T cell receptor beta chain came from a study of OX40 agonist ivuxolimab in advanced cancers. The repertoire was sequenced with immunoSEQ multiplex PCR; TCRdb's copy has only in-frame clones and lacks some. The sample consists of 80,000 to 100,000 clones, roughly 93% of them appearing once. The CDR3 consists of 14 residues. CDR1 and CDR2 (germline): SGHNT, YYREEE (reference sequence). The ends were cut back, 4 bases at V and 4 bases at J, with 12 bases in the middle. This clone has only one observation. The chain carries TRBV5-4 and TRBJ1-3, with D maybe TRBD1 (6 bases). This sample comprised CD4+ or CD8+ T cells sorted from blood, obtained in a trial of the OX40 agonist ivuxolimab. This sequence was found in an adult with an advanced solid tumor such as melanoma, head and neck, liver or kidney cancer. For the CDR3, the DNA is TGTGCCAGCAGCGTACAGGGCGTCGGAAACACCATATATTTT. It encodes CASSVQGVGNTIYF.